The TCR beta chain described here comes from a study of glioma-infiltrating T cells. This clonotype showed up just a few times. Using RNA template, CDR3s of TCR alpha and beta were amplified with iRepertoire arm-PCR. Using its own MiXCR run on the multiplex PCR reads, TCRdb lists one record per CDR3 protein. The sample contains more than 300,000 distinct CDR3 sequences, 41% of which appear only once. V trimming: 8 bases; J trimming: 5 bases; junction bases outside the gene matches: 16. CDR3 size: 17 residues. Germline lookup yields CDR1 MNHNS and CDR2 SASEGT. The chain links TRBV6-1 to TRBJ2-5; 11 bases align to TRBD1. Material for sequencing was glioma tissue, nonneoplastic brain tissue, or PBMCs (not recorded which). The sequence derives from a human donor with low-grade glioma or glioblastoma, undergoing nonglioma brain surgery, or in good health (not recorded which). The CDR3 nucleotides are TGTGCCAGCGTCCCCTCCCACTGGACAGGGGGCCCGGAGACCCAGTACTTC. Protein product: CASVPSHWTGGPETQYF.